This T cell receptor (beta chain) stems from a study of T cells in Graves' hyperthyroidism and ophthalmopathy. The V and J ends lost 1 base and 11 bases respectively, with 6 bases between them. The CDR3 consists of 11 residues. From germline, CDR1 is SNHLY and CDR2 FYNNEI. Of note for this clonotype: Its matching antigen is unknown.

No progression to ophthalmopathy during 18 months of follow-up defined stable disease. Patients were excluded because of uncontrolled infection, other autoimmune disease, pregnancy or lactation. Study-wide points: Appearing also in blood were most of the thyroid clonotypes expanded above 0.001. Model predictions of ophthalmopathy came a median approximately 6.8 months before onset.

Researchers took RNA transcripts and amplified the TCR beta CDR3 regions from them. A set of HTBI primers served as the primers for a first-round RT-PCR of the TCR CDR3. TCRdb re-called the multiplex PCR reads through MiXCR, storing one row per CDR3 protein. This table holds roughly 570,000 distinct CDR3 sequences, 46% found once. V usage is TRBV2 and J usage is TRBJ1-5; D not certain. The source material was peripheral blood or thyroid tissue (not recorded which). This sequence was found in a woman aged 18 to 35 with Graves' hyperthyroidism. CDR3 sequence (DNA): TGTGCCAGCAGTGAAGGACTGTCCCAGCATTTT. It specifies CASSEGLSQHF.